The next 22 T cell receptor beta chains were all read from a single sample in a study of T cells expressing NK-cell markers. Following a re-call of the 5' RACE reads, TCRdb has one entry per CDR3 protein and lacks DNA. The sample totals around 260,000 distinct CDR3 sequences. The material sequenced was blood T cells: a sorted CD56 or NKG2C T cell subset, CD4+ or CD8+ T cells, or bulk PBMC T cells (not recorded which). These TCRs come from a woman between 18 and 70 years old in good health.

The genes are TRBV13 and TRBJ2-3; the TRBD2 assignment by TCRdb is unverifiable without DNA. The CDR3 contains 16 residues. Germline V gene sequence: CDR1 PRHDT, CDR2 FYEKMQ (reference sequence). The CDR3 protein is CASSFLGLTSTDTQYF.

J is TRBJ1-6 and V is TRBV11-2; TCRdb's D gene call, TRBD1, goes unchecked for lack of DNA. Germline V gene data show CDR1 as SGHAT and CDR2 as FQNNGV. The CDR3 spans 15 residues. This CDR3 is CASSLDWGGDSPLHF.

CDR3 loop: CSVNPARGNTEAFF. The rearrangement joins TRBV20-1 to TRBJ1-1; TCRdb's D call of TRBD1 is untestable without DNA. This CDR3 spans 14 amino acids. Per germline, CDR1 DFQATT and CDR2 SNEGSKA (reference sequence).

This chain links TRBV6-5 with TRBJ2-1; with no DNA, the TCRdb D assignment of TRBD2 cannot be verified. Germline-derived CDR1 and CDR2 are MNHEY and SVGAGI. This CDR3 is 15 amino acids long. The CDR3 loop reads CASSYSGLAYNEQFF.

This chain connects TRBV7-2 to TRBJ1-2; TCRdb's D call, TRBD1, is unchecked because there is no DNA. The CDR3 totals 16 residues. Per germline, CDR1 SGHTA and CDR2 FQGNSA. CDR3 in amino acids: CASSPVTFTGNYGYTF. The whole variable domain, remainder taken from reference TRBV7-2 and TRBJ1-2, is GAGVSQSPSNKVTEKGKDVELRCDPISGHTALYWYRQSLGQGLEFLIYFQGNSAPDKSGLPSDRFSAERTGGSVSTLTIQRTQQEDSAVYLCASSPVTFTGNYGYTFGSGTRLTVV.

V gene TRBV6-2 or TRBV6-3 combines with J gene TRBJ2-1; the D call of TRBD2 rests on TCRdb alone, since no DNA is present to check it. The CDR3 covers 13 residues. The germline gives CDR1 MNHEY, CDR2 SVGEGT. CDR3 protein: CASLAGAYNEQFF.

The CDR3 loop reads CASSPHLLNRDAGRQYF. The chain couples TRBV12-3 or TRBV12-4 to TRBJ2-7; TCRdb gives TRBD1 as the D gene, but with no DNA this cannot be confirmed. The length of the CDR3 is 17 residues.

V and J are TRBV27 and TRBJ2-7; TCRdb lists TRBD1, though no DNA is available to test this call. This CDR3 is 15 amino acids long. Germline-derived CDR1 and CDR2 are MNHEY and SMNVEV (reference sequence). CDR3: CASSLKDTPSYEQYF.

V is TRBV7-2 and J is TRBJ1-5; TCRdb picks TRBD1, but there is no DNA to check that call. Germline CDR1 is SGHTA and CDR2 is FQGNSA. The CDR3 runs 13 residues. The CDR3 loop reads CASSLGHNQPQHF.

The rearrangement links TRBV6-5 to TRBJ2-1. The CDR3 extends over 16 amino acids. CDR1 is MNHEY and CDR2 is SVGAGI in the germline V gene. CDR3 residues: CASSYSIDRRINEQFF.

The chain carries TRBV5-1 and TRBJ2-2. CDR3 length equals 16 residues. Germline CDR1 reads SGHRS; CDR2 reads YFSETQ. CDR3 region: CASSPQPTSGPGELFF.

The chain is built from TRBV7-2 and TRBJ2-7; TCRdb names TRBD1, which stays unverified in the absence of DNA. Germline values: CDR1 SGHTA, CDR2 FQGNSA. The length of the CDR3 is 15 residues. The chain's CDR3 is CASSRDRQKTYEQYF.

The chain employs TRBV7-2 and TRBJ2-7; TCRdb proposes TRBD1, but this gene call is untestable without DNA. CDR1 is SGHTA, CDR2 FQGNSA, per germline. The CDR3 totals 13 residues. The CDR3 loop reads CASSFREGAEQYF.

This sequence joins TRBV4-3 and TRBJ2-2; TCRdb designates TRBD1, a call that cannot be tested without DNA. This CDR3 spans 19 amino acids. Looked up from germline, CDR1 is LGHNA and CDR2 is YSLEER. CDR3 region: CASSQGRLAGVTNTGELFF.

The V and J genes are TRBV6-2 or TRBV6-3 and TRBJ1-6; TCRdb's D call, TRBD1, is unchecked because there is no DNA. Germline V gene data show CDR1 as MNHEY and CDR2 as SVGEGT. This CDR3 has 16 amino acids. The CDR3 is CASSYATGVGSSPLHF.

The chain combines TRBV12-3 or TRBV12-4 with TRBJ2-1; the D call of TRBD1 rests on TCRdb alone, since no DNA is present to check it. CDR3 length: 14 amino acids. The CDR3 loop reads CASSLGGARNEQFF.

The chain carries TRBV29-1 and TRBJ1-2; TCRdb designates TRBD1, a call that cannot be tested without DNA. Germline lookup yields CDR1 SQVTM and CDR2 ANQGSEA. The CDR3 extends over 12 amino acids. The CDR3 sequence is CSVTGTIYGYTF.

The CDR3 is CASSLAVGRGGETQYF. This sequence joins TRBV5-1 and TRBJ2-5; TCRdb lists TRBD1, though no DNA is available to test this call. CDR1 is SGHRS and CDR2 is YFSETQ in the germline V gene. The CDR3 length is 16 residues.

CDR3 sequence: CASSYSPGTDFTGELFF. The V gene is TRBV6-5, the J gene TRBJ2-2; TCRdb selects TRBD1, and the lack of DNA leaves this call unchecked. In germline, CDR1 is MNHEY, CDR2 SVGAGI. This CDR3 has 17 amino acids.

The chain joins TRBV5-1 to TRBJ1-6; TCRdb reports TRBD1, a call that lacks DNA to check it against. CDR3 size: 14 residues. From germline, CDR1 is SGHRS and CDR2 YFSETQ. The CDR3 region is CASSEGQFNSPLHF.

The V gene is TRBV20-1, the J gene TRBJ1-2; absent DNA, TCRdb's TRBD1 call cannot be checked. This CDR3 has 13 residues. CDR1 DFQATT and CDR2 SNEGSKA come from the germline V gene (reference sequence). This CDR3 reads CSASPGHVYGYTF.

The rearrangement joins TRBV29-1 to TRBJ2-1; TCRdb picks TRBD2, but there is no DNA to check that call. CDR1 and CDR2 (germline): SQVTM, ANQGSEA. The CDR3 totals 11 residues. The CDR3 here is CSAGGGNEQFF.